Listed here are 10 T cell receptor beta chains from one sample, sequenced in a study of shared clonotypes between healthy human individuals. It was CD45RO-negative cells, positively selected for CCR7, that made up naive CD8 cells, with terminally differentiated effector memory CD45RA+ cells excluded. Libraries were prepared by immunoSEQ multiplex PCR; TCRdb keeps only in-frame clonotypes and omits some of them. The sample contains 1.5 million to 2.5 million clones, roughly 95% of which appear only once. The sample comprised naive CD8+ T cells sorted from blood. The receptors come from a man between 18 and 29 years old in good health.

The chain carries TRBV6-5 and TRBJ1-1, with no clear D. V shed 5 bases and J shed 4 bases, with 14 bases lying between them. Looked up from germline, CDR1 is MNHEY and CDR2 is SVGAGI. This CDR3 spans 14 amino acids. The CDR3 reads CASSTRAGGTEAFF. CDR3 in DNA: TGTGCCAGCAGTACCCGGGCGGGAGGCACTGAAGCTTTCTTT.

The chain couples TRBV5-1 to TRBJ1-1; TRBD1 is a possible D gene (5 bases). The CDR3 runs 13 residues. CDR1 SGHRS and CDR2 YFSETQ come from the germline V gene. V dropped 0 bases and J dropped 7 bases, with 10 bases sitting between them. The CDR3 nucleotides read TGCGCCAGCAGCTTGGTGGTGGGGGATGAAGCTTTCTTT. It encodes CASSLVVGDEAFF.

As regards this clone: The same CDR3 also results from other DNA sequences found in this sample. The chain employs TRBV6-6 and TRBJ2-7, with D possibly being TRBD2 (5 bases). Germline assignment: CDR1 MNHNY and CDR2 SVGAGI (reference sequence). Trimming shortened V by 6 bases and J by 0 bases, and 9 bases separated the two germline ends. The CDR3 totals 13 residues. Here the CDR3 DNA reads TGTGCCAGCAGCCCCCGGGACTCCTACGAGCAGTACTTC. Its translation: CASSPRDSYEQYF.

In the case of this clone: Within the sample, other DNA sequences also encode this same CDR3. This chain connects TRBV13 to TRBJ2-5, with D maybe TRBD2 (6 bases). Trimming shortened V by 0 bases and J by 5 bases, and 7 bases separated the two germline ends. This CDR3 spans 13 amino acids. Per germline, CDR1 PRHDT and CDR2 FYEKMQ (reference sequence). The CDR3 nucleotides are TGTGCCAGCAGCTTAGGTGGGGGGGAGACCCAGTACTTC. This gives the protein CASSLGGGETQYF.

Here the CDR3 DNA reads TGCGCCAGCAGGCAGACAGGGGACTATGGCTACACCTTC. This encodes CASRQTGDYGYTF. The V gene is TRBV5-1, the J gene TRBJ1-2; TRBD1 matches 8 bases. Per the germline V gene, CDR1 is SGHRS and CDR2 is YFSETQ. The junction had 3 bases not matched to a gene; V was cut back by 5 bases and J by 3 bases. This CDR3 is 13 amino acids long.

This chain uses TRBV7-8 with TRBJ2-2, with 7 bases matching TRBD1. The germline gives CDR1 SGHVS, CDR2 FQNEAQ. There are 16 residues in the CDR3. J gave up 3 bases and V 0 bases, and 4 bases lay outside the gene matches. The CDR3 protein is CASSLAGQPDTGELFF. As DNA, the CDR3 is TGTGCCAGCAGCTTAGCGGGACAGCCCGACACCGGGGAGCTGTTTTTT.

The J gene is TRBJ1-1, the V gene TRBV7-2; tentatively, D is TRBD1 (6 bases). V lost 5 bases and J 3 bases, leaving 16 bases between the germline ends. This CDR3 spans 15 amino acids. Germline V gene lookup returns CDR1 SGHTA and CDR2 FQGNSA. CDR3 in amino acids: CASSPGHPGYTEAFF. In DNA, the CDR3 is TGTGCCAGCAGCCCGGGACACCCTGGATACACTGAAGCTTTCTTT.

This clone has just a few counts. Additional DNA sequences in this sample encode the identical CDR3. J is TRBJ2-7 and V is TRBV9; 9 bases match TRBD1. CDR1 SGDLS and CDR2 YYNGEE come from the germline V gene. Trimming at V came to 0 bases and at J to 0 bases, leaving 1 base not matched to a gene. The CDR3 contains 15 residues. The CDR3 DNA is TGTGCCAGCAGCGTAGAGGGACAGGGCTCCTACGAGCAGTACTTC. Amino acids: CASSVEGQGSYEQYF.

This sequence joins TRBV9 and TRBJ2-5, with a possible D match to TRBD1 (6 bases). Per the germline V gene, CDR1 is SGDLS and CDR2 is YYNGEE. The CDR3 runs to 15 residues. Deletions cut 1 base from V and 5 bases from J, with 15 bases between. The chain's CDR3 is CASSVWSGEGETQYF. CDR3 DNA: TGTGCCAGCAGCGTATGGTCAGGGGAAGGGGAGACCCAGTACTTC.

V is TRBV5-6 and J is TRBJ2-7; TRBD2 matches 13 bases. The CDR3 loop spans 14 amino acids. Germline CDR1 reads SGHDT; CDR2 reads YYEEEE. With 5 bases clipped from V and 4 bases from J, the junction kept 3 bases outside the gene matches. CDR3 coding DNA: TGTGCCAGCAGAGGACTAGCGGGAGAGTACGAGCAGTACTTC. Its protein is CASRGLAGEYEQYF. Together with reference TRBV5-6 and TRBJ2-7, the CDR3 gives the full variable domain: DAGVTQSPTHLIKTRGQQVTLRCSPKSGHDTVSWYQQALGQGPQFIFQYYEEEERQRGNFPDRFSGHQFPNYSSELNVNALLLGDSALYLCASRGLAGEYEQYFGPGTRLTVT.